Presented here are 24 T cell receptor beta chains from one specimen sequenced in a study of T-cell memory formation after mild COVID-19. One entry per CDR3 protein, called by TCRdb with MiXCR from the 5' RACE reads. The repertoire holds hundreds of thousands of distinct CDR3 sequences, with 15% to 20% as singletons. Input material: PBMCs or a T cell subset sorted from them (not recorded which). The receptors come from a man aged 18 to 30 who had mild COVID-19 (a few samples of this study predate the infection). Cell type and time point are not known.

This clonotype was seen at least ten times. The J gene is TRBJ2-5, the V gene TRBV29-1; D perhaps matches TRBD2 (6 bases). The CDR3 runs 14 residues. V shed 1 base and J shed 4 bases, with 13 bases lying between them. Germline V CDR1 and CDR2: SQVTM, ANQGSEA. The CDR3 coding sequence is TGCAGCGTTGAAGTGGCGGGGTCTGGAGAGACCCAGTACTTC. Amino acid sequence: CSVEVAGSGETQYF.

This clonotype has a handful of counts. This chain joins TRBV20-1 and TRBJ1-2; D call uncertain. Germline CDR1 DFQATT, CDR2 SNEGSKA (reference sequence). V was pared by 0 bases and J by 2 bases, with 7 bases between. The CDR3 is 13 amino acids. The CDR3 region has the DNA TGCAGTGCTAGAGATAAACAGAACTATGGCTACACCTTC. Protein sequence: CSARDKQNYGYTF.

This clonotype was detected a few times. The V call is TRBV16, the J call TRBJ2-7; 9 positions agree with TRBD1. The CDR3 has 15 amino acids. CDR1 is KGHSY and CDR2 is FQNENV in the germline V gene. V dropped 2 bases and J dropped 2; count of bases not matched to a gene: 4. The CDR3 nucleotides are TGTGCCAGCAGCCAACGGACAGGGGTGGCCTACGAGCAGTACGTC. It encodes CASSQRTGVAYEQYV.

The rearrangement uses TRBV20-1 and TRBJ2-3; possibly TRBD2 for D (6 bases). The CDR3 length is 16 residues. Trimming took off 4 bases at V and 4 bases at J, with 21 bases between the two ends. CDR1 and CDR2 (germline): DFQATT, SNEGSKA (reference sequence). The CDR3 protein is CSAIMGQWRVADTQYF. The DNA for the CDR3 is TGCAGTGCTATTATGGGGCAATGGAGGGTAGCAGATACGCAGTATTTT.

The rearrangement joins TRBV20-1 to TRBJ2-3; TRBD2 is a possible D gene (5 bases). Deletions cut 0 bases from V and 5 bases from J, with 9 bases between. Germline CDR1 DFQATT, CDR2 SNEGSKA (reference sequence). The CDR3 length is 13 residues. As DNA, the CDR3 is TGCAGTGCTAGAGATCACGGGGTAGATACGCAGTATTTT. Translating it yields CSARDHGVDTQYF.

The J gene is TRBJ2-1, the V gene TRBV7-9, with 10 nucleotides matching TRBD1. The CDR3 consists of 16 residues. Germline V gene sequence: CDR1 SEHNR, CDR2 FQNEAQ (reference sequence). V was clipped by 1 base and J by 10 bases; unmatched bases: 10. CDR3 region: CASSLVSRQGAWEQFF. In DNA form, the CDR3 reads TGTGCCAGCAGCTTAGTGAGTCGACAGGGGGCCTGGGAGCAGTTCTTC.

The chain links TRBV20-1 to TRBJ2-5, with a tentative D call TRBD2 (6 bases). The germline CDR1 and CDR2 sequences are DFQATT and SNEGSKA (reference sequence). Trimming took 7 bases from V and 6 from J, leaving 15 bases between them. This CDR3 region has 12 residues. CDR3 sequence (DNA): TGCAGTGGGGCGCAGGGAGGAAAGACCCAGTACTTC. Translation: CSGAQGGKTQYF.

V usage is TRBV5-1 and J usage is TRBJ2-3, with D tentatively TRBD2 (7 bases). This CDR3 is 16 amino acids long. CDR1 is SGHRS and CDR2 is YFSETQ in the germline V gene. V was trimmed by 0 bases and J by 7 bases, leaving 18 bases between them. The CDR3 region has the DNA TGCGCCAGCAGCTTGGGAGTCGGGGGGCCTCTTAATACGCAGTATTTT. Translation: CASSLGVGGPLNTQYF. The variable domain in full, with the rest retrieved from reference TRBV5-1 and TRBJ2-3, is KAGVTQTPRYLIKTRGQQVTLSCSPISGHRSVSWYQQTPGQGLQFLFEYFSETQRNKGNFPGRFSGRQFSNSRSEMNVSTLELGDSALYLCASSLGVGGPLNTQYFGPGTRLTVL.

This clonotype was seen only a few times. The CDR3 sequence is CASRHMGGNTGELFF. In DNA form, the CDR3 reads TGTGCCAGCAGGCACATGGGAGGGAACACCGGGGAGCTGTTTTTT. The rearrangement links TRBV6-2 or TRBV6-3 to TRBJ2-2; D is perhaps TRBD2 (6 bases). This CDR3 region has 15 residues. Germline CDR1 and CDR2: MNHEY and SVGEGT. Trimming left V 6 bases short and J 1 base short, with 12 bases between.

The rearrangement links TRBV18 to TRBJ2-5; 16 bases agree with TRBD2. V was clipped by 6 bases and J by 4 bases; unmatched bases: 8. The germline gives CDR1 KGHSH, CDR2 LQKENI. The CDR3 sequence is 17 residues long. CDR3 nucleotide sequence: TGTGCCAGCTCCCCGGGACTAGCGGGGGGGCTCGGAGAGACCCAGTACTTC. Its protein is CASSPGLAGGLGETQYF.

This clonotype came up many times. This chain connects TRBV12-3 or TRBV12-4 to TRBJ2-7; D may correspond to TRBD1 or TRBD2 (5 bases each). The CDR3 totals 14 residues. V was clipped by 3 bases and J by 4 bases, with 13 bases between them. The CDR3 region has the DNA TGTGCCAGCAGTTTGGGGCAGGACTTATACGAGCAGTACTTC. It codes for CASSLGQDLYEQYF.

The genes are TRBV14 and TRBJ1-2, with a weak D call TRBD1 (6 bases). Deletions cut 3 bases from V and 6 bases from J, with 14 bases between. In germline, CDR1 is SGHDN, CDR2 FVKESK. The CDR3 is 14 residues long. Here the CDR3 reads CASSQRRGSDGYTF. CDR3 DNA sequence: TGTGCCAGCAGCCAGAGGAGGGGGAGCGATGGCTACACCTTC.

This clonotype was observed a handful of times. This chain connects TRBV29-1 to TRBJ1-1; D gene uncertain. The germline V gene encodes CDR1 SQVTM and CDR2 ANQGSEA. Trimming took 8 bases from V and 0 from J, leaving 7 bases between them. This CDR3 has 11 amino acids. The CDR3 region is CSSWMNTEAFF. CDR3 in DNA: TGCAGCTCATGGATGAACACTGAAGCTTTCTTT. The full variable domain, rest sourced from reference TRBV29-1 and TRBJ1-1, is SAVISQKPSRDICQRGTSLTIQCQVDSQVTMMFWYRQQPGQSLTLIATANQGSEATYESGFVIDKFPISRPNLTFSTLTVSNMSPEDSSIYLCSSWMNTEAFFGQGTRLTVV.

The gene calls are TRBV20-1 and TRBJ1-1; possible D gene TRBD1, 6 bases. CDR1 and CDR2 from the germline V gene are DFQATT and SNEGSKA (reference sequence). The V gene lost 0 bases and the J gene lost 6 bases, with 17 bases spanning the gap. The CDR3 spans 15 residues. The CDR3 DNA sequence: TGCAGTGCTAGAGATCATGGGGGGCTGAGGCCTGAAGCTTTCTTT. Translation: CSARDHGGLRPEAFF.

This clonotype was seen at least ten times. The chain combines TRBV7-2 with TRBJ1-1; D is unclear. The CDR3 runs to 13 residues. Deletions cut 3 bases from V and 0 bases from J, with 5 bases between. CDR1 and CDR2 (germline): SGHTA, FQGNSA. The CDR3, as DNA: TGTGCCAGCAGCTTCTCGGTGAACACTGAAGCTTTCTTT. It codes for CASSFSVNTEAFF.

This clonotype was seen a handful of times. The chain's CDR3 is CASSPSGRGAQNEQFF. The CDR3 DNA follows: TGTGCCAGCAGCCCATCGGGTCGGGGGGCCCAAAATGAGCAGTTCTTC. The genes are TRBV7-8 and TRBJ2-1; tentatively, D is TRBD2 (7 bases). The CDR3 has 16 amino acids. V shed 5 bases and J shed 7 bases, with 21 bases lying between them. CDR1 and CDR2 (germline): SGHVS, FQNEAQ.

The CDR3: CASSQDGAGEAFF. The CDR3 nucleotides read TGCGCCAGCAGCCAAGATGGGGCAGGCGAAGCTTTCTTT. This chain uses TRBV4-3 with TRBJ1-1; tentative D call: TRBD1 (5 bases). This CDR3 is built from 13 residues. The germline V and J ends were trimmed by 0 bases and 8 bases, with 10 bases remaining between them. Germline V CDR1 and CDR2: LGHNA, YSLEER.

The chain is built from TRBV7-2 and TRBJ1-1, with D possibly being TRBD1 (6 bases). From germline, CDR1 is SGHTA and CDR2 FQGNSA. The V end was cut by 5 bases, the J end by 2 bases, with 12 bases between. This CDR3 spans 14 amino acids. In DNA form, the CDR3 reads TGTGCCAGCAGCCCTCAGGGGTACAACACTGAAGCTTTCTTT. Residues: CASSPQGYNTEAFF. The full variable domain, with the rest looked up from reference TRBV7-2 and TRBJ1-1, is GAGVSQSPSNKVTEKGKDVELRCDPISGHTALYWYRQSLGQGLEFLIYFQGNSAPDKSGLPSDRFSAERTGGSVSTLTIQRTQQEDSAVYLCASSPQGYNTEAFFGQGTRLTVV.

This clonotype was seen more than once but under ten times. The chain employs TRBV19 and TRBJ1-2; D possibly corresponds to TRBD1 (6 bases). Germline V gene lookup returns CDR1 LNHDA and CDR2 SQIVND (reference sequence). CDR3 length: 12 amino acids. The V end lost 8 bases, the J end lost 3 bases, and 10 bases lay between the germline ends. CDR3 protein: CASLSGDYGYTF. CDR3 coding DNA: TGTGCCAGTCTCTCAGGGGACTATGGCTACACCTTC.

The chain is built from TRBV12-3 or TRBV12-4 and TRBJ1-5; D call uncertain. Trimming left V 6 bases short and J 7 bases short, with 16 bases between. There are 14 residues in the CDR3. Here the CDR3 DNA reads TGTGCCAGCAGCCTAAGGACTGGCGGACAGCCCCAGCATTTT. This codes for CASSLRTGGQPQHF.

This clonotype has a handful of counts. This chain joins TRBV4-1 and TRBJ1-2, with TRBD1 matching 7 bases. The germline V gene has CDR1 MGHRA and CDR2 YSYEKL. With 2 bases clipped from V and 2 bases from J, the junction kept 11 bases outside the gene matches. CDR3 length: 17 amino acids. The CDR3 region is CASSQPGQNTLNYGYTF. CDR3 nucleotide sequence: TGCGCCAGCAGCCAACCGGGACAGAATACATTGAACTATGGCTACACCTTC.

This chain uses TRBV7-2 with TRBJ2-1; 8 bases match TRBD2. Unmatched junction bases numbered 11, after V lost 5 bases and J lost 8 bases. The CDR3 totals 15 residues. Germline V gene sequence: CDR1 SGHTA, CDR2 FQGNSA. The CDR3: CASSQTGTRTDEQFF. CDR3 sequence (DNA): TGTGCCAGCAGCCAAACGGGGACTAGGACGGATGAGCAGTTCTTC.

This chain joins TRBV4-1 and TRBJ1-2, with no clear D. Germline assignment: CDR1 MGHRA and CDR2 YSYEKL. V was cut by 1 base and J by 7 bases, with 7 bases left in between. The CDR3 length is 12 residues. CDR3 sequence (DNA): TGCGCCAGCAGCCAAGCTGAGGTTGGCTACACCTTC. Translated, it gives CASSQAEVGYTF.

This clonotype showed up many times. V and J are TRBV10-3 and TRBJ1-2; D gene ambiguous. Germline CDR1 is ENHRY and CDR2 is SYGVKD. There are 12 residues in the CDR3. The V gene lost 6 bases and the J gene lost 2 bases, with 7 bases spanning the gap. CDR3 bases: TGTGCCATCAGGGACGGCAACTATGGCTACACCTTC. Its translation: CAIRDGNYGYTF.